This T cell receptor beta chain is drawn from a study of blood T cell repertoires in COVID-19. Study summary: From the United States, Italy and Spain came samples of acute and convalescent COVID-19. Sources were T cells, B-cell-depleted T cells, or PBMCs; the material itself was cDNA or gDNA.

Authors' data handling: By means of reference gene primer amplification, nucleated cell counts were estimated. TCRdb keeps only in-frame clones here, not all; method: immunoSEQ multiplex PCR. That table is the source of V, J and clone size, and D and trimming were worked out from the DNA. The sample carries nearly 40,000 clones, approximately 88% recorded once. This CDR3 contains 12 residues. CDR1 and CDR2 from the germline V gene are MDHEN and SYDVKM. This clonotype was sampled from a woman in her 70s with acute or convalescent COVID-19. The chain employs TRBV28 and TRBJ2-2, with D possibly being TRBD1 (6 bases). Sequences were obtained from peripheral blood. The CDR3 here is CAYGQPTGELFF. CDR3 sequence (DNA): TGTGCTTACGGACAGCCTACCGGGGAGCTGTTTTTT.